These T cell receptor beta chains were read from a single sample in a study of T-cell reconstitution after alpha-beta-depleted transplantation in children. One entry per CDR3 protein results from TCRdb running MiXCR on the PCR reads. The sample yields a few hundred thousand distinct CDR3 sequences, roughly 9% seen once. The sequencing here drew on PBMCs from the stem cell graft donor, taken from the stem cell graft. The receptors stem from a human donor who donated a stem cell graft to a child with acute lymphoblastic leukemia. Each CDR3 is given with its conserved first and last residue. A D gene is named only where the DNA matches it firmly. Clone size appears in some rows only: once, few, many, or a class for an expanded clone.

d_gene	v_gene	abundance	j_gene	CDR3nt	CDR3aa
-	TRBV7-2	-	TRBJ2-1	TGTGCCAGCAGCTCCATAGATTTTGATGAGCAGTTCTTC	CASSSIDFDEQFF
-	TRBV4-1	many	TRBJ2-1	TGCGCCAGCAGCCACTCAAATGAGCAGTTCTTC	CASSHSNEQFF
TRBD1	TRBV20-1	many	TRBJ1-2	TGCAGTGCTAGAGCCGCGGACAGGGACTATGGCTACACCTTC	CSARAADRDYGYTF
TRBD2	TRBV15	few	TRBJ2-3	TGTGCCACCAGCAGAGACCAGCGGGGAGATACGCAGTATTTT	CATSRDQRGDTQYF
-	TRBV12-3/TRBV12-4	-	TRBJ2-7	TGTGCCAGCAGTGCAATTGAGGACCACCTTCCCTACGAGCAGTGCTTC	CASSAIEDHLPYEQCF
-	TRBV18	-	TRBJ2-1	TGTGCCAGCTCCCCACGTCCCAGAAGCTCCTACAATGAGCAGTTCTTC	CASSPRPRSSYNEQFF
TRBD1	TRBV29-1	few	TRBJ1-2	TGCAGCGTGGCCGGGACAGACGCCTATGGCTACACCTTC	CSVAGTDAYGYTF
-	TRBV7-2	few	TRBJ1-3	TGTGCCAGCAGCCCCCCCGGGCGAATCTCTGGAAACACCATATATTTT	CASSPPGRISGNTIYF
TRBD1	TRBV6-5	-	TRBJ1-1	TGTGCCAGCAGTTACTCTCCAGGGGGTTTAGCCATGAACACTGAAGCTTTCTTT	CASSYSPGGLAMNTEAFF
-	TRBV10-3	few	TRBJ2-5	TGTGCCATCAGTGAATCCGGCTGGCCGACAGTCCAACAAGAGACCCAGTACTTC	CAISESGWPTVQQETQYF
-	TRBV12-3/TRBV12-4	-	TRBJ1-2	TGTGCCAGCAGCCTGGGGCACTATGGCTACACCTTC	CASSLGHYGYTF
-	TRBV27	few	TRBJ1-4	TGTGCCAGCAGTTTATCTAGCCGTTCAACTAATGAAAAACTGTTTTTT	CASSLSSRSTNEKLFF
-	TRBV20-1	few	TRBJ1-1	TGCAGTGCTAGCCGACAGGCAGACGAAGCTTTCTTT	CSASRQADEAFF
TRBD1	TRBV6-1	few	TRBJ2-7	TGTGCCAGCAGTCTCCGGGCGGGACAGGGGGCGGGGGAGCAGTACTTC	CASSLRAGQGAGEQYF
-	TRBV7-9	few	TRBJ1-1	TGTGCCAGCAGCTTATCGGGGGACCCACGGCCTGAAGCTTTCTTT	CASSLSGDPRPEAFF
-	TRBV27	-	TRBJ2-1	TGTGCCAGCAGTTATAGAGAATACAATGAGCAGTTCTTC	CASSYREYNEQFF
-	TRBV3-1	many	TRBJ2-3	TGTGCCAGCAGCCGCCTGACAGGGAGGACAGATACGCAGTATTTT	CASSRLTGRTDTQYF
-	TRBV20-1	-	TRBJ2-7	TGCAGTGCTAGCGTAGGGGGCGAGCAGTACTTC	CSASVGGEQYF
-	TRBV12-3/TRBV12-4	many	TRBJ1-5	TGTGCCAGCAGTCCCGGACTGAGCAATCAGCCCCAGCATTTT	CASSPGLSNQPQHF
TRBD2	TRBV27	few	TRBJ2-1	TGTGCCAGCAGTTCGATAGGACTAGGTGGGGCCCACAATGAGCAGTTCTTC	CASSSIGLGGAHNEQFF
TRBD1	TRBV5-4	-	TRBJ1-5	TGTGCCAGCAGCATGGCTACAGGGGAGGACAATCAGCCCCAGCATTTT	CASSMATGEDNQPQHF
TRBD1	TRBV11-2	few	TRBJ1-4	TGTGCCAGCAGCCCACAGGGGGCCGCAAATGAAAAACTGTTTTTT	CASSPQGAANEKLFF
TRBD2	TRBV6-1	-	TRBJ2-5	TGTGCCAGCAGACCCACCCTAGGGACTAGCGGCAAACAAGAGACCCAGTACTTC	CASRPTLGTSGKQETQYF
TRBD1	TRBV9	-	TRBJ2-3	TGTGCCAGCACCGTCGGACCGAAGACAGGGGGCAACACAGATACGCAGTATTTT	CASTVGPKTGGNTDTQYF
-	TRBV10-2	few	TRBJ2-7	TGCGCCAGCAGTGCTGAGGGGGGATTACGGGTCCACGAGCAGTACTTC	CASSAEGGLRVHEQYF
TRBD2	TRBV24-1	-	TRBJ2-1	TGTGCCACCAGTGATGACTGGACTAGCGCTGGCCGGGAGCAGTTCTTC	CATSDDWTSAGREQFF
-	TRBV15	many	TRBJ2-1	TGTGCCACCAGCAGAGATTTGGGTGGTTTCGGCGATGAGCAGTTCTTC	CATSRDLGGFGDEQFF
-	TRBV12-3/TRBV12-4	many	TRBJ1-5	TGTGCCAGCAGTTTAGATCAGCCCCAGCATTTT	CASSLDQPQHF
-	TRBV10-3	few	TRBJ2-7	TGTGCCATCAGTGAGTCTTCCCTGACAGGCCTGCTTAGGGCCTACGAGCAGTACTTC	CAISESSLTGLLRAYEQYF
TRBD2	TRBV12-3/TRBV12-4	many	TRBJ2-2	TGTGCCAGCAGTCCGGGACTAGCGGGGGTTCTGGACACCGGGGAGCTGTTTTTT	CASSPGLAGVLDTGELFF
-	TRBV3-1	-	TRBJ1-1	TGTGCCAGCAGCCACTTAACAGGGAGCACTGAAGCTTTCTTT	CASSHLTGSTEAFF
TRBD2	TRBV5-1	-	TRBJ2-3	TGCGCCAGCAGCTTGAGGGGACTAGCGGCAGATACGCAGTATTTT	CASSLRGLAADTQYF
-	TRBV6-2/TRBV6-3	-	TRBJ1-6	TGTGCCAGCATAAGGGACTTCCGATCACCCCTCCACTTT	CASIRDFRSPLHF
TRBD2	TRBV7-2	many	TRBJ2-2	TGTGCCAGCAGCTTAGCGCTGACTAGCGGTTCCATCGGGGAGCTGTTTTTT	CASSLALTSGSIGELFF
TRBD1	TRBV20-1	few	TRBJ1-6	TGCAGTGCTAGCCAGGGGGGGAGCTCCTATAATTCACCCCTCCACTTT	CSASQGGSSYNSPLHF
-	TRBV27	few	TRBJ2-7	TGTGCCAGCAGTTTGGCAGGGGCCCGCGAGCAGTACTTC	CASSLAGAREQYF
-	TRBV11-2	-	TRBJ1-2	TGTGCCAGCAGCTCCCCTGGAGTCTGGGCCTCGGGCACCTATGGCTACACCTTC	CASSSPGVWASGTYGYTF
TRBD1	TRBV7-2	many	TRBJ1-1	TGTGCCAGCAGCAACCCCACAGGGGGCACTGAAGCTTTCTTT	CASSNPTGGTEAFF
-	TRBV12-3/TRBV12-4	many	TRBJ2-2	TGTGCCAGCAGGGGGGGCGGAGGGGAGCTGTTTTTT	CASRGGGGELFF
-	TRBV5-8	many	TRBJ2-7	TGTGCCAGCAGCTTGGCCGGAGGAGCCCAGGCCTACGAGCAGTACTTC	CASSLAGGAQAYEQYF
-	TRBV10-3	many	TRBJ1-5	TGTGCCATCAGTGAGTCGGAGGATCAGCCCCAGCATTTT	CAISESEDQPQHF
TRBD1	TRBV6-1	few	TRBJ2-2	TGTGCCAGCAGCCCAATACCCCCGGGACAGGGGAGGAACGGGGAGCTGTTTTTT	CASSPIPPGQGRNGELFF
TRBD1	TRBV12-3/TRBV12-4	-	TRBJ1-2	TGTGCCGGCAGTAACGTTAGGACAGGGATATATGGCTACACCTTC	CAGSNVRTGIYGYTF
-	TRBV12-3/TRBV12-4	many	TRBJ1-6	TGTGCCAGCAGTCCCGGACAGAATAATTCACCCCTCCACTTT	CASSPGQNNSPLHF
-	TRBV12-3/TRBV12-4	many	TRBJ1-1	TGTGCCAGCAGTTTATGGCAGGGACTGGCTGAAGCTTTCTTT	CASSLWQGLAEAFF
-	TRBV4-2	-	TRBJ2-4	TGTGCCAGCAGCCAAGTTGGCGATGCGATGGACATTCAGTACTTC	CASSQVGDAMDIQYF
-	TRBV6-1	-	TRBJ2-2	TGTGCCAGCCGTCTGCAGACTAGACGTTGGGAGGAGCTGTTTTTT	CASRLQTRRWEELFF
TRBD1	TRBV20-1	-	TRBJ2-5	TGCAGTGCTAGACAGCAGGGGGCGGGGGAGACCCAGTACTTC	CSARQQGAGETQYF
-	TRBV24-1	few	TRBJ2-7	TGTGCCACCAGTGACTCCGGACAGCCCTTCTACGAGCAGTACTTC	CATSDSGQPFYEQYF
TRBD1	TRBV12-3/TRBV12-4	-	TRBJ2-1	TGTGCCAGCAGTCTCCGACAGGGTTTGTTCAATGAGCAGTTCTTC	CASSLRQGLFNEQFF
-	TRBV27	-	TRBJ2-2	TGTGCCAGCAGTTCCACAGGAGCCGGGGAGCTGTTTTTT	CASSSTGAGELFF
-	TRBV12-3/TRBV12-4	many	TRBJ2-5	TGTGCCAGCAGTTTAAACGTGGTAAAACAAGAGACCCAGTACTTC	CASSLNVVKQETQYF
TRBD1	TRBV10-3	many	TRBJ2-3	TGTGCCATCAGTGAGAAACAGGGGGACGATACGCAGTATTTT	CAISEKQGDDTQYF
TRBD2	TRBV7-9	-	TRBJ2-3	TGTGCCAGCAGCTTAGCGCCGGGGGGGCCCTATTCAGATACGCAGTATTTT	CASSLAPGGPYSDTQYF
-	TRBV27	few	TRBJ2-7	TGTGCCAGCAGTCCCAGGGCTTCCTACGAGCAGTACTTC	CASSPRASYEQYF
TRBD1	TRBV7-2	many	TRBJ2-7	TGTGCCAGCAGCTTAGCAGGGGGCGATTCCTACGAGCAGTACTTC	CASSLAGGDSYEQYF
-	TRBV9	-	TRBJ2-5	TGTGCCAGCAGCGCCTCAGGGAGGGGGTCCCAAGAGACCCAGTACTTC	CASSASGRGSQETQYF
TRBD2	TRBV20-1	-	TRBJ2-7	TGCAGTGCTAGAGATCTAGCGGGGACGTACGAGCAGTACTTC	CSARDLAGTYEQYF
-	TRBV24-1	-	TRBJ2-2	TGTGCCACCAGTGATTCCAACCCGTCCGTGAACACCGGGGAGCTGTTTTTT	CATSDSNPSVNTGELFF